The T cell receptor beta chain under discussion was sequenced for a study of T cells after yellow fever vaccination. TCRdb recomputed calls from the 5' RACE reads with MiXCR, one row per CDR3 protein. The sample lists fewer than 400,000 distinct CDR3 sequences, approximately 12% occurring once. This clonotype showed up just a few times. The sequences come from CD4+ T cells sorted from PBMCs, collected 45 days after the yellow fever booster vaccination. This sequence originates from a man younger than 35 who received the YFV17D yellow fever vaccine.

CDR3 DNA: TGCGCCAGCAGCTTGGCCGCGGGGGGGCTGGAAAACATTCAGTACTTC. This codes for CASSLAAGGLENIQYF. The chain carries TRBV5-1 and TRBJ2-4; 9 nucleotides match TRBD2. V trimming: 0 bases; J trimming: 5 bases; junction bases outside the gene matches: 6. Per germline, CDR1 SGHRS and CDR2 YFSETQ. CDR3 length: 16 residues.